A single sample is the source of the 20 T cell receptor beta chains below, sequenced in a study of siplizumab effects on memory and regulatory T cells. Measured with immunoSEQ multiplex PCR; TCRdb has only the in-frame clones, and not every one. The sample has over 100,000 clones, approximately 90% seen once. Sequences were obtained from Tregs sorted from blood. Receptor source: a human donor in good health.

The J gene is TRBJ2-3, the V gene TRBV9; possible D gene TRBD2, 5 bases. Trimming removed 7 bases at V and 2 bases at J, with 11 bases between. CDR1 is SGDLS and CDR2 is YYNGEE in the germline V gene. The length of the CDR3 is 13 residues. The CDR3 DNA reads as TGTGCCAGCTCCCGCGGGTTCACAGATACGCAGTATTTT. It encodes CASSRGFTDTQYF.

The genes are TRBV11-2 and TRBJ1-5; D remains unclear. Germline lookup yields CDR1 SGHAT and CDR2 FQNNGV. The CDR3 length is 13 residues. Trimming stripped 1 base from V and 8 bases from J, with 9 bases between. The CDR3 sequence is CASSLAVGEPQHF. The CDR3 nucleotides read TGTGCCAGCAGCTTAGCGGTTGGGGAGCCCCAGCATTTT.

The V gene is TRBV4-1, the J gene TRBJ2-7, with D perhaps matching TRBD2 (5 bases). Deletions cut 3 bases from V and 2 bases from J, with 11 bases between. CDR3 length equals 14 residues. Germline V gene data show CDR1 as MGHRA and CDR2 as YSYEKL. In DNA, the CDR3 is TGCGCCAGCAGCCACACACTAGGGCCCTACGAGCAGTACTTC. Translating gives CASSHTLGPYEQYF.

This chain uses TRBV5-4 with TRBJ2-6; D gene unclear. Per the germline V gene, CDR1 is SGHNT and CDR2 is YYREEE (reference sequence). The germline V and J ends were trimmed by 4 bases and 0 bases, with 17 bases remaining between them. CDR3 length: 18 amino acids. The DNA of the CDR3 is TGTGCCAGCAGCGTACGTTTTGAGACGGGCTCTGGGGCCAACGTCCTGACTTTC. Amino acids: CASSVRFETGSGANVLTF.

The chain links TRBV15 to TRBJ2-5; TRBD1 is a possible D gene (6 bases). Trimming took off 3 bases at V and 1 base at J, with 12 bases between the two ends. The CDR3 spans 15 residues. Germline CDR1 LNHNV, CDR2 YYDKDF (reference sequence). Written as DNA, the CDR3 is TGTGCCACCAGCAGTCTCAGGGGCCCCCAAGAGACCCAGTACTTC. Amino acid sequence: CATSSLRGPQETQYF.

The chain joins TRBV21-1 to TRBJ1-1. TRBV21-1 is noted as a pseudogene. CDR3 size: 15 residues. The CDR3 DNA follows: TGTGCCAGCAGGGCCAGGGTTGGAGGGGACACTGAAGCTTTCTTT. This codes for CASRARVGGDTEAFF.

The gene calls are TRBV5-4 and TRBJ2-5, with unresolved D. Germline CDR1 SGHNT, CDR2 YYREEE (reference sequence). The ends were cut back, 1 base at V and 4 bases at J, with 5 bases in the middle. CDR3 length: 12 residues. The CDR3 loop is CASSLLLETQYF. The DNA of the CDR3 is TGTGCCAGCAGCTTGTTATTAGAGACCCAGTACTTC.

The genes are TRBV18 and TRBJ1-2; D gene uncertain. The germline V gene encodes CDR1 KGHSH and CDR2 LQKENI. V was cut by 1 base and J by 4 bases, with 19 bases left in between. The CDR3 runs to 17 residues. The CDR3, as DNA: TGTGCCAGCTCACCACGAACAACAGAGCTATTTACCTATGGCTACACCTTC. It translates to CASSPRTTELFTYGYTF.

This chain links TRBV10-3 with TRBJ1-1, with unresolved D. The CDR3 is made up of 13 amino acids. Germline V gives CDR1 ENHRY, CDR2 SYGVKD. Trimming cost V 6 bases and J 1 base, with 9 bases left between them. CDR3 DNA: TGTGCCATCAGACGGACCCAGAACACTGAAGCTTTCTTT. This encodes CAIRRTQNTEAFF.

The J gene is TRBJ2-3, the V gene TRBV5-1; 10 nucleotides align to TRBD1. This CDR3 has 15 residues. CDR1 and CDR2 from the germline V gene are SGHRS and YFSETQ. The trim removed 3 bases at V and 5 bases at J, leaving 6 bases unmatched. The CDR3 DNA follows: TGCGCCAGCAGCTCGGGACAGGGGTTTGAAGATACGCAGTATTTT. This translates into CASSSGQGFEDTQYF.

The chain joins TRBV5-6 to TRBJ1-2; 7 positions match TRBD1. The ends lost 4 bases at V and 3 bases at J; junction bases unmatched: 6. Germline CDR1 SGHDT, CDR2 YYEEEE. The CDR3 contains 14 residues. The CDR3 is CASSPWTGDYGYTF. The DNA for the CDR3 is TGTGCCAGCAGCCCATGGACAGGCGACTATGGCTACACCTTC. The full variable domain, with the rest looked up from reference TRBV5-6 and TRBJ1-2, is DAGVTQSPTHLIKTRGQQVTLRCSPKSGHDTVSWYQQALGQGPQFIFQYYEEEERQRGNFPDRFSGHQFPNYSSELNVNALLLGDSALYLCASSPWTGDYGYTFGSGTRLTVV.

This sequence joins TRBV7-2 and TRBJ1-6; D unresolved. Trimming removed 5 bases at V and 0 bases at J, with 14 bases between. Germline values: CDR1 SGHTA, CDR2 FQGNSA. The CDR3 runs to 17 residues. In nucleotides, the CDR3 is TGTGCCAGCAGCGCGCACTTAGGGAGCTCCTATAATTCACCCCTCCACTTT. Its protein is CASSAHLGSSYNSPLHF.

The genes are TRBV6-5 and TRBJ1-3; no clear D. CDR3 length: 16 amino acids. The germline CDR1 and CDR2 sequences are MNHEY and SVGAGI. Trimming shortened V by 0 bases and J by 2 bases, and 11 bases separated the two germline ends. The CDR3 DNA follows: TGTGCCAGCAGTTACTCCCTAGGAGTCCCTGGAAACACCATATATTTT. This gives the protein CASSYSLGVPGNTIYF.

The CDR3 DNA is TGTGCCAGCAGCCAGGGGTACAATGAGCAGTTCTTC. Protein: CASSQGYNEQFF. The chain couples TRBV4-2 to TRBJ2-1, with D hard to call. The CDR3 runs 12 residues. The germline CDR1 and CDR2 sequences are LGHNA and YNFKEQ. The V and J ends lost 3 bases and 4 bases respectively, with 4 bases between them.

This chain links TRBV5-4 with TRBJ2-5; a possible D gene is TRBD2 (9 bases). The V end lost 4 bases, the J end lost 5 bases, and 24 bases lay between the germline ends. The CDR3 consists of 17 residues. Germline CDR1 and CDR2: SGHNT and YYREEE (reference sequence). CDR3 in DNA: TGTGCCAGCAGCCTCGGACTAGCGCTACAGGGGGAGGAGACCCAGTACTTC. This codes for CASSLGLALQGEETQYF.

The rearrangement joins TRBV12-5 to TRBJ1-5; TRBD1 agrees at 12 bases. This CDR3 has 15 amino acids. V lost 7 bases to trimming and J lost 2 bases; unmatched junction nucleotides: 3. Germline CDR1 reads LGHNT; CDR2 reads FRNRAP. CDR3 protein: CASDGTGGGNQPQHF. CDR3 in DNA: TGTGCTAGTGATGGGACAGGGGGCGGCAATCAGCCCCAGCATTTT. The whole variable domain, remainder taken from reference TRBV12-5 and TRBJ1-5, is DARVTQTPRHKVTEMGQEVTMRCQPILGHNTVFWYRQTMMQGLELLAYFRNRAPLDDSGMPKDRFSAEMPDATLATLKIQPSEPRDSAVYFCASDGTGGGNQPQHFGDGTRLSIL.

J is TRBJ1-2 and V is TRBV9; 7 bases match TRBD1. Trimming at V came to 3 bases and at J to 5 bases, leaving 4 bases not matched to a gene. CDR1 and CDR2 (germline): SGDLS, YYNGEE. The CDR3 extends over 13 amino acids. CDR3 sequence reads: CASSGQGGYGYTF. DNA of the CDR3: TGTGCCAGCAGCGGACAGGGTGGGTATGGCTACACCTTC. Combining the CDR3 with reference TRBV9 and TRBJ1-2 gives the whole variable domain DSGVTQTPKHLITATGQRVTLRCSPRSGDLSVYWYQQSLDQGLQFLIQYYNGEERAKGNILERFSAQQFPDLHSELNLSSLELGDSALYFCASSGQGGYGYTFGSGTRLTVV.

The chain employs TRBV6-6 and TRBJ2-7; 12 positions agree with TRBD2. V lost 4 bases, J lost 4 bases, and 8 bases stayed unmatched. This CDR3 has 16 residues. Germline V CDR1 and CDR2: MNHNY, SVGAGI (reference sequence). CDR3 sequence (DNA): TGTGCCAGCAGTTCCCCCGGACTAGCGGGAAGGTACGAGCAGTACTTC. Its translation is CASSSPGLAGRYEQYF.

The chain couples TRBV5-1 to TRBJ2-2; D is unclear. The length of the CDR3 is 14 residues. Between the trimmed V and J ends, which lost 0 bases and 5 bases, there was a span of 8 bases. CDR1 and CDR2 (germline): SGHRS, YFSETQ. CDR3 amino acids: CASSLDRFTGELFF. CDR3 nucleotides: TGCGCCAGCAGCTTGGATAGGTTTACCGGGGAGCTGTTTTTT.

CDR3 loop: CASKEHSGGMGETQYF. CDR3 coding DNA: TGTGCCAGCAAGGAACATAGCGGGGGGATGGGAGAGACCCAGTACTTC. The genes are TRBV6-4 and TRBJ2-5; 10 bases line up with TRBD2. CDR1 MRHNA and CDR2 SNTAGT come from the germline V gene. The CDR3 runs 16 residues. The trim removed 7 bases at V and 4 bases at J, leaving 12 bases unmatched.